The 22 T cell receptor beta chains reported below all come from one sample, sequenced in a study of T-cell memory formation after mild COVID-19. TCRdb redid the calling of the 5' RACE reads with MiXCR, one entry per CDR3 protein. This table has 350,000 to 500,000 distinct CDR3 sequences, more than 20% appearing once. The sequencing input was PBMCs or a T cell subset sorted from them (not recorded which). The receptors stem from an adult woman who had mild COVID-19 (a few samples of this study predate the infection). Cell type and time point are not known.

The genes are TRBV6-1 and TRBJ2-7, with D possibly being TRBD1 (6 bases). The germline V and J ends were trimmed by 7 bases and 9 bases, with 22 bases remaining between them. From germline, CDR1 is MNHNS and CDR2 SASEGT. The CDR3 is 14 amino acids. CDR3 region: CASTLLRDNKRQYF. CDR3 DNA sequence: TGTGCCAGCACCCTACTCCGGGACAACAAGAGGCAGTACTTC.

This clonotype was recorded a few times. The genes are TRBV20-1 and TRBJ1-1, with D possibly TRBD1 on 6 matching bases. V dropped 0 bases and J dropped 1 base, with 12 bases sitting between them. This CDR3 comprises 15 residues. Germline V gene lookup returns CDR1 DFQATT and CDR2 SNEGSKA (reference sequence). DNA for the CDR3: TGCAGTGCTAGAGATGTGGGGGGCACGAACACTGAAGCTTTCTTT. Protein product: CSARDVGGTNTEAFF.

The chain employs TRBV9 and TRBJ2-5; D may match TRBD1 or TRBD2 (5 bases each). Germline lookup yields CDR1 SGDLS and CDR2 YYNGEE. CDR3 size: 15 residues. The ends were cut back, 0 bases at V and 2 bases at J, with 11 bases in the middle. The CDR3 protein is CASSVGGTNQETQYF. As DNA, the CDR3 is TGTGCCAGCAGCGTAGGGGGGACCAATCAAGAGACCCAGTACTTC.

The chain uses TRBV20-1 and TRBJ1-2; perhaps TRBD1 as D (5 bases). Between the trimmed V and J ends, which lost 3 bases and 4 bases, there was a span of 15 bases. Germline V CDR1 and CDR2: DFQATT, SNEGSKA (reference sequence). This CDR3 region has 14 residues. CDR3 coding DNA: TGCAGTGCTAGGGAAGGGGACGGTCCCTATGGCTACACCTTC. As protein: CSAREGDGPYGYTF.

There are a few counts of this clonotype. The CDR3 loop reads CASSKGVMGGYTF. The CDR3 DNA follows: TGTGCCAGCAGCAAAGGGGTCATGGGGGGCTACACCTTC. This sequence joins TRBV7-2 and TRBJ1-2, with D maybe TRBD1 (5 bases). The CDR3 totals 13 residues. Trimming pared 5 bases from V and 8 bases from J, leaving 15 bases between. Germline V gene lookup returns CDR1 SGHTA and CDR2 FQGNSA.

The chain joins TRBV12-3 or TRBV12-4 to TRBJ1-2; D unresolved. The CDR3 length is 13 residues. The V end was cut by 7 bases, the J end by 6 bases, with 15 bases between. Here the CDR3 reads CASTQRAHNGYTF. DNA of the CDR3: TGTGCCAGCACTCAGAGGGCCCACAATGGCTACACCTTC.

The V call is TRBV6-6, the J call TRBJ2-3, with 10 bases lining up with TRBD1. With V trimmed by 4 bases and J by 3 bases, 4 bases remained unmatched. This CDR3 has 15 residues. Germline CDR1 reads MNHNY; CDR2 reads SVGAGI (reference sequence). CDR3 coding DNA: TGTGCCAGCAGTTCGACAGGGGGCCAAACAGATACGCAGTATTTT. This sequence encodes CASSSTGGQTDTQYF.

This clonotype has just a few counts. V usage is TRBV9 and J usage is TRBJ2-1, with no clear D. The CDR3 covers 14 residues. Germline CDR1 reads SGDLS; CDR2 reads YYNGEE. Trimming shortened V by 4 bases and J by 3 bases, and 11 bases separated the two germline ends. The CDR3 is CASSPLSHYNEQFF. DNA of the CDR3: TGTGCCAGCAGCCCCCTCTCCCACTACAATGAGCAGTTCTTC.

The chain uses TRBV2 and TRBJ1-5, with 10 bases aligning to TRBD1. Germline V CDR1 and CDR2: SNHLY, FYNNEI. Losses at the gene ends were 7 bases for V and 0 bases for J; bases not matched to a gene: 3. The CDR3 sequence is 15 residues long. The CDR3 DNA follows: TGTGCCAGCACCTGGGACAGGGGTAGCAATCAGCCCCAGCATTTT. It yields the protein CASTWDRGSNQPQHF.

The genes are TRBV5-6 and TRBJ2-7; 8 bases map to TRBD2. This CDR3 contains 15 residues. J gave up 5 bases and V 0 bases, and 7 bases lay outside the gene matches. The germline CDR1 and CDR2 sequences are SGHDT and YYEEEE. CDR3 protein: CASSLGAGEPNEQYF. The CDR3 DNA follows: TGTGCCAGCAGCTTGGGAGCGGGAGAACCCAACGAGCAGTACTTC.

The chain employs TRBV29-1 and TRBJ2-1, with TRBD2 identical over 9 bases. V lost 8 bases to trimming and J lost 4 bases; unmatched junction nucleotides: 6. CDR1 and CDR2 from the germline V gene are SQVTM and ANQGSEA. This CDR3 is 13 amino acids long. The CDR3 is CSSRLADYNEQFF. CDR3 nucleotides: TGCAGCTCTAGACTAGCGGATTACAATGAGCAGTTCTTC.

The V gene is TRBV24-1, the J gene TRBJ2-3; TRBD1 matches at 7 bases. V lost 5 bases and J lost 4; bases outside the gene matches: 8. Germline V gene lookup returns CDR1 KGHDR and CDR2 SFDVKD. The CDR3 runs 15 residues. The CDR3, as DNA: TGTGCCACCAGTGTCGGGGCAGGGGGTCCAGATACGCAGTATTTT. This gives the protein CATSVGAGGPDTQYF.

The chain couples TRBV5-1 to TRBJ2-7; tentatively, D is TRBD2 (5 bases). The V end was cut by 0 bases, the J end by 3 bases, with 16 bases between. The CDR3 runs 16 residues. CDR1 is SGHRS and CDR2 is YFSETQ in the germline V gene. The CDR3 protein is CASSLAGGKLFYEQYF. CDR3 in DNA: TGCGCCAGCAGCTTGGCCGGAGGAAAACTCTTCTACGAGCAGTACTTC.

This sequence joins TRBV13 and TRBJ1-4; 8 bases match TRBD1. The germline V gene has CDR1 PRHDT and CDR2 FYEKMQ (reference sequence). The CDR3 sequence is 16 residues long. V gave up 2 bases and J gave up 10 bases; unmatched junction bases: 12. CDR3 residues: CASSLLGRTGLGKLFF. The CDR3 DNA is TGTGCCAGCAGCTTATTGGGGCGGACAGGGTTAGGAAAACTGTTTTTT. The whole variable domain, filled in from reference TRBV13 and TRBJ1-4, reads AAGVIQSPRHLIKEKRETATLKCYPIPRHDTVYWYQQGPGQDPQFLISFYEKMQSDKGSIPDRFSAQQFSDYHSELNMSSLELGDSALYFCASSLLGRTGLGKLFFGSGTQLSVL.

This clonotype occurred a few times. The rearrangement links TRBV11-2 to TRBJ1-2, with D perhaps TRBD1 (5 bases). Trimming removed 4 bases at V and 8 bases at J, with 14 bases between. In germline, CDR1 is SGHAT, CDR2 FQNNGV. The CDR3 spans 13 residues. The CDR3 loop reads CASSSQVGRGYTF. CDR3 sequence (DNA): TGTGCCAGCAGCTCCCAAGTGGGGCGCGGCTACACCTTC.

This clonotype has just a few counts. V gene TRBV20-1 combines with J gene TRBJ2-1; 10 positions agree with TRBD2. Germline V gives CDR1 DFQATT, CDR2 SNEGSKA (reference sequence). J lost 4 bases, V lost 5 bases, and 8 bases had no gene match. The CDR3 length is 15 residues. CDR3 bases: TGCAGTGCTCAGGCAGCGGGAGGGCCGTACAATGAGCAGTTCTTC. Translating gives CSAQAAGGPYNEQFF.

This clonotype occurred a few times. The chain uses TRBV3-1 and TRBJ2-1; TRBD1 matches at 7 bases. The ends lost 0 bases at V and 2 bases at J; junction bases unmatched: 4. From germline, CDR1 is LGHDT and CDR2 YNNKEL (reference sequence). This CDR3 has 16 residues. The CDR3 sequence: CASSQDRQGAYNEQFF. The CDR3 region has the DNA TGTGCCAGCAGCCAAGATAGGCAGGGGGCCTACAATGAGCAGTTCTTC.

The V call is TRBV9, the J call TRBJ2-7, with 8 bases lining up with TRBD1. The CDR3 consists of 15 residues. Germline CDR1 and CDR2: SGDLS and YYNGEE. Germline trimming cut 4 bases from V and 2 bases from J; bases unmatched to any gene: 8. The CDR3 DNA is TGTGCCAGCAGCTACCGGACAGGGCTAGCCTACGAGCAGTACTTC. Translating it yields CASSYRTGLAYEQYF.

This clonotype was found many times. The chain uses TRBV4-3 and TRBJ2-5; a possible D gene is TRBD2 (6 bases). This CDR3 spans 15 amino acids. V was pared by 3 bases and J by 2 bases, with 13 bases between. Germline CDR1 is LGHNA and CDR2 is YSLEER. CDR3 sequence reads: CASSQDPGGQETQYF. The CDR3 nucleotides are TGCGCCAGCAGCCAGGATCCCGGGGGACAAGAGACCCAGTACTTC.

This clonotype was counted only a few times. The chain recombines TRBV20-1 with TRBJ1-4, with D maybe TRBD1 (6 bases). V was clipped by 5 bases and J by 2 bases, with 18 bases between them. CDR1 and CDR2 from the germline V gene are DFQATT and SNEGSKA (reference sequence). The CDR3 runs 16 residues. The CDR3 loop reads CSAPGGPGGTNEKLFF. The CDR3 nucleotides read TGCAGTGCTCCCGGGGGGCCCGGGGGCACTAATGAAAAACTGTTTTTT.

This clonotype was counted many times. The chain is built from TRBV6-2 or TRBV6-3 and TRBJ2-1; 7 bases line up with TRBD2. Trimming took 6 bases from V and 2 from J; bases not matched to a gene: 4. The CDR3 runs to 14 residues. From germline, CDR1 is MNHEY and CDR2 SVGEGT. The CDR3 loop reads CASRALAAYNEQFF. The CDR3, as DNA: TGTGCCAGCAGGGCTCTAGCGGCCTACAATGAGCAGTTCTTC.

A few counts support this clonotype. The V and J genes are TRBV4-3 and TRBJ2-7; 10 nucleotides match TRBD2. The CDR3 covers 19 residues. With 1 base clipped from V and 6 bases from J, the junction kept 18 bases outside the gene matches. CDR1 is LGHNA and CDR2 is YSLEER in the germline V gene. The CDR3 DNA reads as TGCGCCAGCAGCCAAGGTCCCCCTACGGCTAGCGGGAGAATCAGCGAGCAGTACTTC. Translated: CASSQGPPTASGRISEQYF.